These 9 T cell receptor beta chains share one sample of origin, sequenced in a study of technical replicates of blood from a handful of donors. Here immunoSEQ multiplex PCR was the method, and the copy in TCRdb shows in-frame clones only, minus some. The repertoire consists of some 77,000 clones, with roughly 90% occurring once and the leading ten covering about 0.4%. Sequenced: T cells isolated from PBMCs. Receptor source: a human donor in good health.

The CDR3 region is CASSFLRQGSYEQYF. Here the CDR3 DNA reads TGCGCCAGCAGCTTTCTTAGACAGGGCAGCTACGAGCAGTACTTC. The gene calls are TRBV5-1 and TRBJ2-7; 7 nucleotides agree with TRBD1. Trimming at V came to 2 bases and at J to 3 bases, leaving 8 bases not matched to a gene. This CDR3 has 15 amino acids. CDR1 is SGHRS and CDR2 is YFSETQ in the germline V gene.

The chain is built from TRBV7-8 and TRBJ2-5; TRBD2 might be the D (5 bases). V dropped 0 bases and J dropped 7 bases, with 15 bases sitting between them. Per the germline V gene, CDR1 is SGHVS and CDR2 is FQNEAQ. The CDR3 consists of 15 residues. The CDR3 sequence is CASSLARGHEGTQYF. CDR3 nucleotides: TGTGCCAGCAGCTTAGCTCGCGGGCACGAGGGGACCCAGTACTTC.

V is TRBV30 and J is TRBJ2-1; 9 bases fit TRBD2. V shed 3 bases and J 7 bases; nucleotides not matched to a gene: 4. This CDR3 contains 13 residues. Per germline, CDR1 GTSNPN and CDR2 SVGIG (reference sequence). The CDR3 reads CAWRLAGWNEQFF. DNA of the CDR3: TGTGCCTGGAGGCTAGCGGGATGGAATGAGCAGTTCTTC.

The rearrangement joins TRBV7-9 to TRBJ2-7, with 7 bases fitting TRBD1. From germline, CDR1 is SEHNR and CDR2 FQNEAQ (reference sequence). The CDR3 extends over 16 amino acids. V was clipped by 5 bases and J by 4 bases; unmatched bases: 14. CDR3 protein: CASSAGEPGQRYEQYF. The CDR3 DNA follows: TGTGCCAGCAGCGCAGGGGAACCGGGACAGAGGTACGAGCAGTACTTC.

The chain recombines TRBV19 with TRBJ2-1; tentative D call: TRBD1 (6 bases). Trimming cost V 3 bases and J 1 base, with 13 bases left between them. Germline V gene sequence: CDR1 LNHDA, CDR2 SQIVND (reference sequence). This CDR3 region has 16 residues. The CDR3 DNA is TGTGCCAGTAGTATCTCTTCCGGACAGTCCTACAATGAGCAGTTCTTC. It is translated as CASSISSGQSYNEQFF.

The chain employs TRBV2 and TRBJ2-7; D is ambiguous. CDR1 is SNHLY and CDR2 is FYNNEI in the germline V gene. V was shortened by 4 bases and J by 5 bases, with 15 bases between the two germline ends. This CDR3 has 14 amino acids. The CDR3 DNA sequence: TGTGCCAGCAGTGGTAACTACTGGAACCACGAGCAGTACTTC. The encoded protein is CASSGNYWNHEQYF. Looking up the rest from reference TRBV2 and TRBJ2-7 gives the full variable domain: EPEVTQTPSHQVTQMGQEVILRCVPISNHLYFYWYRQILGQKVEFLVSFYNNEISEKSEIFDDQFSVERPDGSNFTLKIRSTKLEDSAMYFCASSGNYWNHEQYFGPGTRLTVT.

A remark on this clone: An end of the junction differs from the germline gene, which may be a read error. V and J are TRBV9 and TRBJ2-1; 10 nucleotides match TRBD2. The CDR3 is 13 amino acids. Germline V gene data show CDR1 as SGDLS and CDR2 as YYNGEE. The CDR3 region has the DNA TGTGCCAGCAGCGTAGAGCTAGCGGGAGATCTAATCTTC. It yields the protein CASSVELAGDLIF.

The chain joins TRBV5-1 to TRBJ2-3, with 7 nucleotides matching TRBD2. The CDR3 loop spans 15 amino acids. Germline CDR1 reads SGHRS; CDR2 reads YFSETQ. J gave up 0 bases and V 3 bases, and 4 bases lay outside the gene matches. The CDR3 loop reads CASSSGTISTDTQYF. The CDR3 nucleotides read TGCGCCAGCAGCTCCGGGACTATTAGCACAGATACGCAGTATTTT.

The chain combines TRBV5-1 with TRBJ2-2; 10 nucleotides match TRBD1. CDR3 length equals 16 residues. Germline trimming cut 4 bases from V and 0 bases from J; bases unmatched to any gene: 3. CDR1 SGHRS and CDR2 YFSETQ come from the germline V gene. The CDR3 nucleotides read TGCGCCAGCAGCGAAGGGACAGGGGCGAACACCGGGGAGCTGTTTTTT. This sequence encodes CASSEGTGANTGELFF.